This is a list of T cell receptor beta chains from one sample in a study of OX40 agonist ivuxolimab in advanced cancers. Produced via immunoSEQ multiplex PCR; TCRdb's table is partial and in-frame only. The repertoire holds 17,000 or so clones, with about 90% as singletons. Sequences were derived from CD4+ or CD8+ T cells sorted from blood, sampled in a trial of the OX40 agonist ivuxolimab. The origin of the receptors is an adult with an advanced solid tumor such as melanoma, head and neck, liver or kidney cancer. Both conserved end residues are part of each CDR3. The size field is filled for only some rows; it gives once, few, many or a size class.

v_gene	abundance	j_gene	CDR3aa
TRBV6-6	once	TRBJ1-1	CASWSASTEAFF
TRBV11-3	-	TRBJ2-7	CASSSRTGEQYF
TRBV10-3	-	TRBJ1-1	CAISDTMNTEAFF
TRBV7-9	-	TRBJ1-2	CASSPPDRTLLSGYTF
TRBV29-1	-	TRBJ2-1	CSVERQEIEQFF
TRBV7-3	-	TRBJ2-1	CASSSPQGDNEQFF
TRBV18	-	TRBJ1-6	CASSDDRGGSPLHF
TRBV10-2	few	TRBJ2-1	CASSYYNEQFF
TRBV6-4	-	TRBJ2-1	CASSDSRGGAIDEQFF
TRBV9	-	TRBJ2-1	CASSVGGHSEQFF
TRBV10-3	-	TRBJ2-3	CAISESRQGVTDTQYF
TRBV11-1	-	TRBJ2-7	CASSLLPGQEFYEQYF
TRBV27	-	TRBJ2-5	CASSYLPGGIGETQYF
TRBV28	-	TRBJ2-7	CATGGGSIWEQYF
TRBV11-2	-	TRBJ2-2	CASRVGSGELFF
TRBV10-3	-	TRBJ2-7	CASEGISYEQYF
TRBV7-9	once	TRBJ2-5	CASRKQGAWETQYF
TRBV5-1	few	TRBJ2-7	CASSLLGQGPYEQYF
TRBV4-1	-	-	CASSQIAGETYEQYF